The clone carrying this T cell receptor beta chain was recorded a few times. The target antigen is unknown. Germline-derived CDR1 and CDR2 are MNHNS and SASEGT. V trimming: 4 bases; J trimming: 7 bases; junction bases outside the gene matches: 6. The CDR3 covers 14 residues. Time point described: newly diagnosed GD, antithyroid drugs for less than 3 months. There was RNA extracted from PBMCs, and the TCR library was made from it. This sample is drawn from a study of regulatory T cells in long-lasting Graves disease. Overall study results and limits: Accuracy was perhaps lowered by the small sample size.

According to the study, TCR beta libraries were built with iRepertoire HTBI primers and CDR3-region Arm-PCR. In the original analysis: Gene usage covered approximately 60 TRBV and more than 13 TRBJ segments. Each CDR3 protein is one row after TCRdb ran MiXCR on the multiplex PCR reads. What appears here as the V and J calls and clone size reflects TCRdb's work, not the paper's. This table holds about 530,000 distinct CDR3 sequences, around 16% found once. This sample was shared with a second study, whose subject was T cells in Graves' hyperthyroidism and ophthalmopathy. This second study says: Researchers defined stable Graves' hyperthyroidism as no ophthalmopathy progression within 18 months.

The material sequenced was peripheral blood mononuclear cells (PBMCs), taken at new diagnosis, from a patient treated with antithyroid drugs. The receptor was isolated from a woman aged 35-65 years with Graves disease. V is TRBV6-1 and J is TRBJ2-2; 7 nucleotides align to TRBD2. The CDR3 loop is CASSAGLDGGELFF. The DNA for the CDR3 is TGTGCCAGCAGTGCTGGACTAGACGGCGGGGAGCTGTTTTTT.